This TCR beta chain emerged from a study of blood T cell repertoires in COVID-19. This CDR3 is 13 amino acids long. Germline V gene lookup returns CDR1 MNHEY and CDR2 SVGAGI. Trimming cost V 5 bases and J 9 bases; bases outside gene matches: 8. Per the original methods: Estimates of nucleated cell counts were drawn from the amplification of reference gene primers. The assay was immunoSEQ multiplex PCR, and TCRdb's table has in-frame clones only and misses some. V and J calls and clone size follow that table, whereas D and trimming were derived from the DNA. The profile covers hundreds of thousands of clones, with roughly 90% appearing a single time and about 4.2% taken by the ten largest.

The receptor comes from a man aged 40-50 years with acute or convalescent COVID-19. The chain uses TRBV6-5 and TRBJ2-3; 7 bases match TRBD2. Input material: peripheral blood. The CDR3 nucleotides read TGTGCCAGCAGTACGAGGGGAGGGGTCACGCAGTATTTT. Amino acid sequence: CASSTRGGVTQYF.